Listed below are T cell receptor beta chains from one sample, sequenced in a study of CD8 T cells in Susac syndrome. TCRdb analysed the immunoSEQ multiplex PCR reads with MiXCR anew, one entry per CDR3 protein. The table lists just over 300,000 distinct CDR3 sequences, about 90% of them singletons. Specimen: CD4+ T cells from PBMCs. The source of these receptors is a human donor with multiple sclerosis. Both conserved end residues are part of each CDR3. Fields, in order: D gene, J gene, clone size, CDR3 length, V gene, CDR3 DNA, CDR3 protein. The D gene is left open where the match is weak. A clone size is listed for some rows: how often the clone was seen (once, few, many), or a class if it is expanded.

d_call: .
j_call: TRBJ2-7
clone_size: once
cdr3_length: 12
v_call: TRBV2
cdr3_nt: TGTGCCAGCAGTCCTACGGGGAACGAGCAGTACTTC
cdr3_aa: CASSPTGNEQYF

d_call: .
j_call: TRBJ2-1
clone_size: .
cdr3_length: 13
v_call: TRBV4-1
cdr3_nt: TGCGCCAGCTTTAGCCCAATCTACAATGAGCAGTTCTTC
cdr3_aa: CASFSPIYNEQFF

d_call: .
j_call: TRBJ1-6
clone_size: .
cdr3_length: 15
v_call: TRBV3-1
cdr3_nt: TGTGCCAGCAGTTTCAACGTGGGGAGTGGTTCACCCCTCCACTTT
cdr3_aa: CASSFNVGSGSPLHF

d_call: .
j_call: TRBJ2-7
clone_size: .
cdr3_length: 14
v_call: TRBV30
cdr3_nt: TGTGCCTGGAGTTCCACCAGGGCCTCCGGGGAGCAGTACTTC
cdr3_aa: CAWSSTRASGEQYF

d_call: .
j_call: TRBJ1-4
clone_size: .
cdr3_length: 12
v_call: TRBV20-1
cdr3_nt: TGCAGCGTGGGGGGGATTAATGAAAAACTGTTTTTT
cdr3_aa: CSVGGINEKLFF

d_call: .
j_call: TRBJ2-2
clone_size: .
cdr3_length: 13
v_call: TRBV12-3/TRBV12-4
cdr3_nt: TGTGCCAGCAGGTTCGGACCTCCCGGGGAGCTGTTTTTT
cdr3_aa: CASRFGPPGELFF

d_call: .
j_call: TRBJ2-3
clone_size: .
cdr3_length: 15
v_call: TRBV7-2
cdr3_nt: TGTGCCAGCAGCTTCGTCGCGGACTCACGAGATACGCAGTATTTT
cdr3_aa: CASSFVADSRDTQYF

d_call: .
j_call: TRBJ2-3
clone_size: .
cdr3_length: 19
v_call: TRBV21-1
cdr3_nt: TGTGCCAGCAGCACCCCCCCAGGGAAGGGACAGACCCTCACAGATACGCAGTATTTT
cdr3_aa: CASSTPPGKGQTLTDTQYF

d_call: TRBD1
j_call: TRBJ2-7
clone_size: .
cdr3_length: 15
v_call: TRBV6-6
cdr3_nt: TGTGCCAGCAGTGACAGGGGACAGGGCTCCTACGAGCAGTACTTC
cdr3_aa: CASSDRGQGSYEQYF

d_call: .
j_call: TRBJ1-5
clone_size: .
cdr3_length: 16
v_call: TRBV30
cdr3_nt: TGTGCCTGGACGGAGAGGGGCGCGTTTAGCAATCAGCCCCAGCATTTT
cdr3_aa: CAWTERGAFSNQPQHF

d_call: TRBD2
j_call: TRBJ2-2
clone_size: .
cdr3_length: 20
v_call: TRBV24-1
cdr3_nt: TGTGCCACCAGTGATTTAGGACTAGCGGGAGATCCACGGGGCCCCGGGGAGCTGTTTTTT
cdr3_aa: CATSDLGLAGDPRGPGELFF

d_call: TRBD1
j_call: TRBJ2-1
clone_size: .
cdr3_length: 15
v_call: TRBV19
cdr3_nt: TGTGCCAGTAGCATAGGGACAGTGCCCAACAATGAGCAGTTCTTC
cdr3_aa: CASSIGTVPNNEQFF

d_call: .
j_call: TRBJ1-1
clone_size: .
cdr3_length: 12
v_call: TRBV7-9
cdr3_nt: TGTGCCAGCAGCCGCGGTCCCACTGAAGCTTTCTTT
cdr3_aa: CASSRGPTEAFF

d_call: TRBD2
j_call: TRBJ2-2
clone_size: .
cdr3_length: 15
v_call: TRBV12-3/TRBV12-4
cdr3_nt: TGTGCCAGCGAGAGTCTAGCGGGAGTACCCGGAAAGCTGTTTTTT
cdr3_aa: CASESLAGVPGKLFF

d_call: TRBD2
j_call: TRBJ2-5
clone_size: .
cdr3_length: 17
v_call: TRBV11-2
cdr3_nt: TGTGCCAGCAGGCGCAACGTACTAGCGGGAGGGCTAGAGACCCAGTACTTC
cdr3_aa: CASRRNVLAGGLETQYF

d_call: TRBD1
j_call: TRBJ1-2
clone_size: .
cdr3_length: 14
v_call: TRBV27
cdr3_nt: TGTGCCAGCAGACCGGGACAGGAGTTGCTGGGCTACACCTTC
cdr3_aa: CASRPGQELLGYTF

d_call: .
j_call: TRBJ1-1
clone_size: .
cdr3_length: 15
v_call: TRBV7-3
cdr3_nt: TGTGCCAGCAGCAAAAGTGCGTTGGTAGGGACTGAAGCTTTCTTT
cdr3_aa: CASSKSALVGTEAFF

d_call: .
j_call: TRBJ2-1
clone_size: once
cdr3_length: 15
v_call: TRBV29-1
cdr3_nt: TGCAGCGTTGTGCGTGGGGCTTCCTCCTACAATGAGCAGTTCTTC
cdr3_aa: CSVVRGASSYNEQFF

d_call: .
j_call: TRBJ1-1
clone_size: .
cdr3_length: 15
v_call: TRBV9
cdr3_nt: TGTGCCAGCAGCGTAGTTGGGGCGCAGGACACTGAAGCTTTCTTT
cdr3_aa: CASSVVGAQDTEAFF

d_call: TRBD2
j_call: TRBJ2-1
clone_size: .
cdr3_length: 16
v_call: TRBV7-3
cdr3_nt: TGTGCCAGCAGCTTAACGATGACTAGCGCCAACAATGAGCAGTTCTTC
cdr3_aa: CASSLTMTSANNEQFF

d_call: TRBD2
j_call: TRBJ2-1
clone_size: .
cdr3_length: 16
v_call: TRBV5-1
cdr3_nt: TGCGCCAGCAGCCCTGGGGGGACTAGTACTTACAATGAGCAGTTCTTC
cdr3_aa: CASSPGGTSTYNEQFF

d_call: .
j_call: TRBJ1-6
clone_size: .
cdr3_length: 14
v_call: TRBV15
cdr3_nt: TGTGCCACCAACGGGGGTGATTATAATTCACCCCTCCACTTT
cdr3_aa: CATNGGDYNSPLHF

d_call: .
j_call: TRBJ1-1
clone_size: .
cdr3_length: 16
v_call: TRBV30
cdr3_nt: TGTGCCTGGAGTGTACGTCGGGGCCCTGGGACCACTGAAGCTTTCTTT
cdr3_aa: CAWSVRRGPGTTEAFF

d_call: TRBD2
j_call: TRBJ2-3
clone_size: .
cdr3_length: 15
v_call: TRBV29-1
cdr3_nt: TGCAGCGTTGACATAGCGGGGAGGAGCACAGATACGCAGTATTTT
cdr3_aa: CSVDIAGRSTDTQYF

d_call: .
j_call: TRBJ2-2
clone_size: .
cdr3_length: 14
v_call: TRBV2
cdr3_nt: TGTGCCAGCAGTGAGGCCCAGTCTGACGGGGAGCTGTTTTTT
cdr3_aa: CASSEAQSDGELFF

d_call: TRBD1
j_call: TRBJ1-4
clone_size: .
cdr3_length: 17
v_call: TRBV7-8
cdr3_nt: TGTGCCAGCAGCTACGCACAGGGGGTAGGGGTTGATGAAAAACTGTTTTTT
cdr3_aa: CASSYAQGVGVDEKLFF

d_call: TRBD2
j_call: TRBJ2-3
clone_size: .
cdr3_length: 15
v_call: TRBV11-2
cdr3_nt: TGTGCCAGCAGCTTAGCCGGGACTAGCAGAGATACGCAGTATTTT
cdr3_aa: CASSLAGTSRDTQYF

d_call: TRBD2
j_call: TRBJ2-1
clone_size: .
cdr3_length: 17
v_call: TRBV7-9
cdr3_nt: TGTGCCAGCAGCCTAGCAGGGACTAGCGGGAGCTACAATGAGCAGTTCTTC
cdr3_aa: CASSLAGTSGSYNEQFF

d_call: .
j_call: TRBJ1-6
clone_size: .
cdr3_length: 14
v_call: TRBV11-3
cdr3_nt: TGTGCCAGCAGCAGACGGGAGTCTAATTCACCCCTCCACTTT
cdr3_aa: CASSRRESNSPLHF

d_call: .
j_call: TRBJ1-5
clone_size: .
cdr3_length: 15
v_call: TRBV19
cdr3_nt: TGTGCCAGCCTACCAAGGGATTATAGCAATCAGCCCCAGCATTTT
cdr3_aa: CASLPRDYSNQPQHF

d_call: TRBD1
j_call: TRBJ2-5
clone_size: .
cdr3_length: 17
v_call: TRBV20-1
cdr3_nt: TGCAGTGCTAGAGATCCATTCGGACAGGGGGGAGAAGAGACCCAGTACTTC
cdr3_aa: CSARDPFGQGGEETQYF

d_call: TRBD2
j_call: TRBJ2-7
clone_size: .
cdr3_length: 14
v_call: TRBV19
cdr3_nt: TGTGCCAGTAGTATTGGGCTAGCGGGAGGCGAGCAGTACTTC
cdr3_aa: CASSIGLAGGEQYF

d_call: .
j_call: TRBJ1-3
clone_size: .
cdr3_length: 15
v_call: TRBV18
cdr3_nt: TGTGCCAGCTCACCCCAGAGCGTCGAAGGAAACACCATATATTTT
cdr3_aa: CASSPQSVEGNTIYF

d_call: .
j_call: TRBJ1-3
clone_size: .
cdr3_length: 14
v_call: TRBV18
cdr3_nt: TGTGCCAGCTCACCGGCTACCTCTGGAAACACCATATATTTT
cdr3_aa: CASSPATSGNTIYF

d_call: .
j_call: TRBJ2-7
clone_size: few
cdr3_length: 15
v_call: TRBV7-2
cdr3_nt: TGTGCCAGCAGCTTAGTCGGGCCGAGCTCCTACGAGCAGTACTTC
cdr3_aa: CASSLVGPSSYEQYF

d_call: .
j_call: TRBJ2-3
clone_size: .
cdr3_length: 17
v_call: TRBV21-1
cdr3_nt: TGTGCCAGCAGCGGAGGAGGAGTAGCGGGCCCTCTAAATACGCAGTATTTT
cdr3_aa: CASSGGGVAGPLNTQYF

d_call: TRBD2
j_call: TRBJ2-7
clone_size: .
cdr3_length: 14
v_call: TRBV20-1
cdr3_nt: TGCAGTGCTAGAGAGGCGACTAGCGACTACGAGCAGTACTTC
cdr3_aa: CSAREATSDYEQYF

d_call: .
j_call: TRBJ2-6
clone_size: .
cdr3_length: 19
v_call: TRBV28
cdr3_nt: TGTGCCAGCAGTTTAGCAGTAGGATACACAGCTTCTGGGGCCAACGTCCTGACTTTC
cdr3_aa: CASSLAVGYTASGANVLTF

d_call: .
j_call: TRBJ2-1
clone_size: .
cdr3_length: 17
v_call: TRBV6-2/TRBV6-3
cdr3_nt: TGTGCCAGCAGCCGACCCTCGTACAGGCGTTCCTACAATGAGCAGTTCTTC
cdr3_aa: CASSRPSYRRSYNEQFF

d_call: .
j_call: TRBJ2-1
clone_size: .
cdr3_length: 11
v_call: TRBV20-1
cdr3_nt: TGCAGTGCTCCCCTCTTAGTAGAGCAGTTCTTC
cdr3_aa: CSAPLLVEQFF

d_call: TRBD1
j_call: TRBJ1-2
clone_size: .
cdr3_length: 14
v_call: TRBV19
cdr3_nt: TGTGCCAGTAGTATCGGGACAGCGAGGTTGAGCTACACCTTC
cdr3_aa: CASSIGTARLSYTF

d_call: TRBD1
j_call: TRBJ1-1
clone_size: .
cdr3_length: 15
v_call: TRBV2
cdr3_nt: TGTGCCAGCAGTGACAGGGGGCTCTCCAACACTGAAGCTTTCTTT
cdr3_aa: CASSDRGLSNTEAFF

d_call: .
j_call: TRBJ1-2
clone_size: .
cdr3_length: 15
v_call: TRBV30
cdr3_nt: TGTGCCTGGAGACATTTGGGGACTTTATTCGGGGGCTACACCTTC
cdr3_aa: CAWRHLGTLFGGYTF

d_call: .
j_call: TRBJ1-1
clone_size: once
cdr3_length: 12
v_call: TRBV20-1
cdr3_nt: TGCAGTGCCCGACAGATGAACACTGAAGCTTTCTTT
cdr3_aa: CSARQMNTEAFF

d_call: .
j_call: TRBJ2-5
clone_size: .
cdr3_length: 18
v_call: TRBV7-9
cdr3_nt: TGTGCCAGCAGCTCCCCCGGGCCAGGGGTAGGGGTCGAAGAGACCCAGTACTTC
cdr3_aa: CASSSPGPGVGVEETQYF

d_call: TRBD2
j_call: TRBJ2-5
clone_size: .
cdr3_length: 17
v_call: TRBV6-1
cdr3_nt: TGTGCCAGCAGTCGACCCCGACTAGCGGGGGCGGGGGAGACCCAGTACTTC
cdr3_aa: CASSRPRLAGAGETQYF

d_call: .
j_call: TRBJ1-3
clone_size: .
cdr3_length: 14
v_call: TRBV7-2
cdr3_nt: TGTGCCAGCAGCCCGCAGATCTCTGGAAACACCATATATTTT
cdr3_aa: CASSPQISGNTIYF

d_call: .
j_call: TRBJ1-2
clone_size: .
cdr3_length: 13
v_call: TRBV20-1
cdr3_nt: TGCAGTGCCGTGGACAGAGTGAACTATGGCTACACCTTC
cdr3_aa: CSAVDRVNYGYTF

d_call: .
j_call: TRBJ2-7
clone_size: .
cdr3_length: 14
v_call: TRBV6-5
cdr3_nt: TGTGCCAGCAGTTGGGAGACAGGCTCCTACGAGCAGTACTTC
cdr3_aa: CASSWETGSYEQYF

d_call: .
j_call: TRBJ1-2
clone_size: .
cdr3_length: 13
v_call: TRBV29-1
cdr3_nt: TGCAGCGTCCCGACAGAGCCTAACTATGGCTACACCTTC
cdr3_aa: CSVPTEPNYGYTF

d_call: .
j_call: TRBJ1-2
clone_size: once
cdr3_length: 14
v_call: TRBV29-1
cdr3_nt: TGCAGCGTTGAAGGTCAGCGCTTAGGCTATGGCTACACCTTC
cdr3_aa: CSVEGQRLGYGYTF

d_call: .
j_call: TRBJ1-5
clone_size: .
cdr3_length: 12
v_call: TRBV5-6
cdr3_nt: TGTGCCAGCAGCTCCCAGGGGTTCCCCCAGCATTTT
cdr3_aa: CASSSQGFPQHF

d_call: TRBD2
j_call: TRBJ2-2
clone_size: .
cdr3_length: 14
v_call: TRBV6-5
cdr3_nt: TGTGCCAGCAGAGTGGGACTAGCGACCGGGGAGCTGTTTTTT
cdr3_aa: CASRVGLATGELFF

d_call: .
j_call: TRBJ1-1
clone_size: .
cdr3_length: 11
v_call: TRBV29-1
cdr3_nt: TGCAGCGTTGAGAGCACCCGGGTAACTTTCTTT
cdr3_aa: CSVESTRVTFF

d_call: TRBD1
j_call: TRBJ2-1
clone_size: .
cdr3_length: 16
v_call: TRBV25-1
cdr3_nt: TGTGCCAGCAGTGAATGGGGACAGGGGAAGGGCAATGAGCAGTTCTTC
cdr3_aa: CASSEWGQGKGNEQFF

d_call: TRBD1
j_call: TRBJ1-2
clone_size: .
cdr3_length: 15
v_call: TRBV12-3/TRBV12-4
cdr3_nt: TGTGCCAGCAGTCTACCGACAGGGAGCGGCTATGGCTACACCTTC
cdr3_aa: CASSLPTGSGYGYTF